These 30 T cell receptor beta chains were sequenced from one sample in a study of blood T cell repertoires in COVID-19. Some clones are missing from TCRdb's copy, which holds only in-frame ones; the method was immunoSEQ multiplex PCR. The sample shows just over 90,000 clones, about 80% of them seen only once. Sequencing was performed on peripheral blood. All receptors derive from a human donor in a cohort sampled during active COVID-19.

V and J are TRBV27 and TRBJ1-1; the D gene is possibly TRBD1 (5 bases). The length of the CDR3 is 13 residues. Germline lookup yields CDR1 MNHEY and CDR2 SMNVEV (reference sequence). The V and J ends lost 6 bases and 4 bases respectively, with 12 bases between them. The chain's CDR3 is CASSPGGVTEAFF. The DNA of the CDR3 is TGTGCCAGCAGCCCGGGGGGGGTCACTGAAGCTTTCTTT.

This chain links TRBV5-1 with TRBJ2-3, with D unresolved. The CDR3 spans 15 residues. V was shortened by 2 bases and J by 5 bases, with 15 bases between the two germline ends. Per germline, CDR1 SGHRS and CDR2 YFSETQ. The CDR3, as DNA: TGCGCCAGCAGCTTTGCCAGCGCGAAAGGAGATACGCAGTATTTT. Its protein product is CASSFASAKGDTQYF.

The rearrangement links TRBV20-1 to TRBJ2-7; D possibly corresponds to TRBD1 (6 bases). CDR1 and CDR2 (germline): DFQATT, SNEGSKA (reference sequence). Trimming took off 3 bases at V and 7 bases at J, with 16 bases between the two ends. This CDR3 contains 13 residues. CDR3 amino acids: CSASDRPVREQYF. The DNA for the CDR3 is TGCAGTGCTAGTGACAGGCCGGTTAGGGAGCAGTACTTC.

The rearrangement uses TRBV5-6 and TRBJ1-5; D is possibly TRBD1 (6 bases). Germline V gives CDR1 SGHDT, CDR2 YYEEEE. Deletions cut 0 bases from V and 6 bases from J, with 10 bases between. The CDR3 loop spans 14 amino acids. CDR3 amino acids: CASSLGGGRQPQHF. For the CDR3, the DNA is TGTGCCAGCAGCTTGGGAGGGGGACGTCAGCCCCAGCATTTT.

V is TRBV5-4 and J is TRBJ2-5; D not resolved. The germline V gene encodes CDR1 SGHNT and CDR2 YYREEE (reference sequence). V was clipped by 0 bases and J by 0 bases, with 6 bases between them. This CDR3 contains 14 residues. The CDR3 DNA is TGTGCCAGCAGCTTGGGGAGTAACCAAGAGACCCAGTACTTC. Translated: CASSLGSNQETQYF.

V and J are TRBV19 and TRBJ2-2, with a possible D match to TRBD2 (5 bases). V was trimmed by 2 bases and J by 6 bases, leaving 7 bases between them. The CDR3 length is 13 residues. CDR1 is LNHDA, CDR2 SQIVND, per germline (reference sequence). The CDR3: CASSINGAGELFF. CDR3 sequence (DNA): TGTGCCAGTAGTATAAACGGGGCCGGGGAGCTGTTTTTT.

The chain links TRBV5-1 to TRBJ1-6; TRBD1 agrees at 7 bases. CDR3 size: 14 residues. Trimming at V came to 4 bases and at J to 7 bases, leaving 5 bases not matched to a gene. Per the germline V gene, CDR1 is SGHRS and CDR2 is YFSETQ. In nucleotides, the CDR3 is TGCGCCAGCAGCCCAGGGACAGAAAATTCACCCCTCCACTTT. Translation: CASSPGTENSPLHF.

The chain links TRBV6-5 to TRBJ2-2; 9 bases match TRBD1. V gave up 6 bases and J gave up 6 bases; unmatched junction bases: 5. The CDR3 extends over 14 amino acids. The germline V gene has CDR1 MNHEY and CDR2 SVGAGI. The DNA for the CDR3 is TGTGCCAGCAGGACGGGACAGGGCCCCGGGGAGCTGTTTTTT. This translates into CASRTGQGPGELFF.

This clone was found a few times. J is TRBJ2-6 and V is TRBV6-6; tentatively, D is TRBD2 (6 bases). This CDR3 has 19 residues. Germline values: CDR1 MNHNY, CDR2 SVGAGI (reference sequence). Trimming left V 6 bases short and J 2 bases short, with 23 bases between. This CDR3 is CASRRLLAGPRPGANVLTF. The DNA for the CDR3 is TGTGCCAGCAGACGACTCCTGGCGGGGCCCCGACCTGGGGCCAACGTCCTGACTTTC.

There are a few counts of this clone. This sequence joins TRBV19 and TRBJ1-2, with D possibly matching TRBD1 (5 bases). V was cut by 0 bases and J by 7 bases, with 12 bases left in between. Germline CDR1 LNHDA, CDR2 SQIVND (reference sequence). The CDR3 contains 14 residues. CDR3 nucleotide sequence: TGTGCCAGTAGTATAGACAGGGCCTCTTCTGGCTACACCTTC. This encodes CASSIDRASSGYTF.

CDR3 sequence reads: CASSHSGSGRYYEQYF. DNA for the CDR3: TGCGCCAGCAGTCACTCAGGGAGCGGGCGCTACTACGAGCAGTACTTC. The chain recombines TRBV23-1 with TRBJ2-7, with TRBD2 as a possible D gene (6 bases). TRBV23-1 is annotated as an ORF whose role is uncertain. Trimming removed 3 bases from V and 3 bases from J, with 18 bases in between. The CDR3 has 16 residues.

This clone was counted at least ten times. V gene TRBV6-6 combines with J gene TRBJ2-7; D is perhaps TRBD1 (6 bases). In germline, CDR1 is MNHNY, CDR2 SVGAGI (reference sequence). This CDR3 region has 13 residues. V was pared by 5 bases and J by 6 bases, with 14 bases between. The CDR3 DNA reads TGTGCCAGCAGTACAGGGTCTCGTGCCGAGCAGTACTTC. Its protein is CASSTGSRAEQYF.

This clone has a handful of counts. The chain recombines TRBV6-2 or TRBV6-3 with TRBJ1-5, with TRBD1 matching over 7 bases. Germline V lookup: CDR1 MNHEY, CDR2 SVGEGT. The V gene end was trimmed by 6 bases and the J gene end by 3 bases; junction bases not matched to a gene: 8. The CDR3 is 15 amino acids. CDR3 region: CASSPTGAFNQPQHF. CDR3 bases: TGTGCCAGCAGCCCCACAGGGGCCTTCAATCAGCCCCAGCATTTT.

This clone was observed a handful of times. The rearrangement joins TRBV19 to TRBJ1-5; the D gene is possibly TRBD1 (5 bases). This CDR3 is 15 amino acids long. V dropped 6 bases and J dropped 0 bases, with 12 bases sitting between them. Germline lookup yields CDR1 LNHDA and CDR2 SQIVND (reference sequence). For the CDR3, the DNA is TGTGCCAGTAGGGAAGACAGCTATAGCAATCAGCCCCAGCATTTT. Translated: CASREDSYSNQPQHF.

The gene calls are TRBV27 and TRBJ2-7; D may be TRBD2 (5 bases). CDR1 is MNHEY, CDR2 SMNVEV, per germline (reference sequence). V was shortened by 2 bases and J by 3 bases, with 14 bases between the two germline ends. The CDR3 contains 15 residues. CDR3 residues: CASSLEGRTFYEQYF. CDR3 bases: TGTGCCAGCAGTTTAGAAGGGAGAACTTTCTACGAGCAGTACTTC.

This chain links TRBV28 with TRBJ2-5; D may be TRBD1 (6 bases). Trimming cost V 6 bases and J 6 bases, with 17 bases left between them. Germline V gene sequence: CDR1 MDHEN, CDR2 SYDVKM. This CDR3 region has 14 residues. CDR3: CASSWGQGRKTQYF. The CDR3 DNA reads TGTGCCAGCAGCTGGGGGCAGGGGAGAAAGACCCAGTACTTC.

This chain links TRBV15 with TRBJ1-1, with 7 bases lining up with TRBD1. This CDR3 is built from 13 residues. V lost 2 bases to trimming and J lost 4 bases; unmatched junction nucleotides: 1. Germline CDR1 and CDR2: LNHNV and YYDKDF (reference sequence). In DNA, the CDR3 is TGTGCCACCAGCAGACAGGGGGGCACTGAAGCTTTCTTT. This codes for CATSRQGGTEAFF.

CDR3 residues: CATIYSGTGNYGYTF. For the CDR3, the DNA is TGTGCCACAATCTACTCCGGGACAGGGAACTATGGCTACACCTTC. The rearrangement uses TRBV6-5 and TRBJ1-2, with 9 positions matching TRBD1. The ends lost 10 bases at V and 2 bases at J; junction bases unmatched: 11. CDR3 length: 15 amino acids. CDR1 and CDR2 (germline): MNHEY, SVGAGI.

V usage is TRBV3-1 (or the pseudogene TRBV3-2) and J usage is TRBJ2-7, with TRBD2 as a possible D gene (5 bases). The V gene lost 3 bases and the J gene lost 5 bases, with 14 bases spanning the gap. The length of the CDR3 is 14 residues. Germline assignment: CDR1 LGHDT and CDR2 YNNKEL (reference sequence). The CDR3, as DNA: TGTGCCAGCAGCCAGGGAGCACAAGGCAACGAGCAGTACTTC. Residues: CASSQGAQGNEQYF.

The genes are TRBV7-9 and TRBJ1-3; D is undetermined. This CDR3 is built from 16 residues. Germline CDR1 and CDR2: SEHNR and FQNEAQ (reference sequence). Trimming stripped 3 bases from V and 0 bases from J, with 12 bases between. CDR3 residues: CASSFLSVNSGNTIYF. DNA of the CDR3: TGTGCCAGCAGCTTCCTCTCAGTGAACTCTGGAAACACCATATATTTT.

This clone was recorded only once. The rearrangement links TRBV6-5 to TRBJ1-6, with D uncertain. The CDR3 length is 12 residues. The V end was cut by 3 bases, the J end by 9 bases, with 6 bases between. Germline-derived CDR1 and CDR2 are MNHEY and SVGAGI. CDR3 protein: CASSYSRSPLHF. CDR3 in DNA: TGTGCCAGCAGTTATAGTCGTTCACCCCTCCACTTT.

The chain combines TRBV19 with TRBJ1-1; 7 bases are a match to TRBD1. The J segment lost 0 bases and the V segment lost 9 bases, leaving 10 bases of the junction unmatched. There are 15 residues in the CDR3. Per the germline V gene, CDR1 is LNHDA and CDR2 is SQIVND (reference sequence). This chain's CDR3 is CASLPTTGLNTEAFF. CDR3 DNA: TGTGCCAGCCTTCCGACGACAGGGTTGAACACTGAAGCTTTCTTT.

This sequence joins TRBV6-1 and TRBJ1-6, with D hard to call. Germline-derived CDR1 and CDR2 are MNHNS and SASEGT. The germline V and J ends were trimmed by 2 bases and 7 bases, with 15 bases remaining between them. CDR3 length: 16 amino acids. Written as DNA, the CDR3 is TGTGCCAGCAGTGAAACCGGGGATGGTAGCAATTCACCCCTCCACTTT. Translation: CASSETGDGSNSPLHF.

V is TRBV11-3 and J is TRBJ2-7; D might be TRBD1 (6 bases). V lost 5 bases to trimming and J lost 3 bases, with 14 bases between them. The CDR3 extends over 14 amino acids. From germline, CDR1 is SGHNT and CDR2 YENEEA. The CDR3 is CASSLRQGNYEQYF. The CDR3 nucleotides are TGTGCCAGCAGCCTACGGCAGGGGAACTACGAGCAGTACTTC.

This clone was seen ten or more times. The chain has TRBV2 and TRBJ1-1, with 7 bases fitting TRBD1. The germline gives CDR1 SNHLY, CDR2 FYNNEI. CDR3 length equals 12 residues. The J segment lost 4 bases and the V segment lost 4 bases, leaving 0 bases of the junction unmatched. The CDR3 loop reads CASSAGGTEAFF. The CDR3 region has the DNA TGTGCCAGCAGTGCAGGGGGCACTGAAGCTTTCTTT.

This clone came up once. This chain links TRBV28 with TRBJ2-7, with TRBD1 as a possible D gene (6 bases). V lost 4 bases and J lost 7, with 23 bases in between. The CDR3 length is 16 residues. From germline, CDR1 is MDHEN and CDR2 SYDVKM. The CDR3 loop reads CASSSPFSQTGREQYF. The CDR3 DNA follows: TGTGCCAGCAGTTCGCCTTTCTCGCAGACAGGAAGGGAGCAGTACTTC.

This sequence joins TRBV3-1 (or the pseudogene TRBV3-2) and TRBJ1-2, with D possibly being TRBD1 (5 bases). The CDR3 spans 13 residues. The germline gives CDR1 LGHDT, CDR2 YNNKEL (reference sequence). Deletions cut 5 bases from V and 8 bases from J, with 15 bases between. The CDR3 is CASSYDSLRGYTF. The CDR3 coding sequence is TGTGCCAGCAGCTACGACAGCCTAAGGGGCTACACCTTC.

The chain recombines TRBV4-1 with TRBJ1-1; possibly TRBD1 for D (6 bases). This CDR3 has 15 residues. CDR1 and CDR2 (germline): MGHRA, YSYEKL. V lost 1 base, J lost 4 bases, and 13 bases lay in between. CDR3 amino acids: CASSQVMGAGTEAFF. In DNA form, the CDR3 reads TGCGCCAGCAGCCAAGTGATGGGGGCTGGCACTGAAGCTTTCTTT.

The CDR3 DNA follows: TGTGCCAGCAGCCAAGCAGGGTTTAAAAACATTCAGTACTTC. Translation: CASSQAGFKNIQYF. The V and J genes are TRBV3-1 (or the pseudogene TRBV3-2) and TRBJ2-4; weak D call: TRBD1 (5 bases). Germline V lookup: CDR1 LGHDT, CDR2 YNNKEL (reference sequence). The CDR3 consists of 14 residues. V lost 1 base, J lost 4 bases, and 8 bases lay in between.

This clone showed up just once. The genes are TRBV2 and TRBJ2-3, with 8 bases that match TRBD2. The V gene's germline CDR1 is SNHLY and CDR2 FYNNEI. V was clipped by 5 bases and J by 4 bases; unmatched bases: 5. The CDR3 runs to 14 residues. CDR3 sequence (DNA): TGTGCCAGCAGTTTAGCGGGATGGGCAGATACGCAGTATTTT. Translated: CASSLAGWADTQYF. The complete variable domain, with remaining parts taken from reference TRBV2 and TRBJ2-3, reads EPEVTQTPSHQVTQMGQEVILRCVPISNHLYFYWYRQILGQKVEFLVSFYNNEISEKSEIFDDQFSVERPDGSNFTLKIRSTKLEDSAMYFCASSLAGWADTQYFGPGTRLTVL.